The clone carrying this TCR beta chain was seen repeatedly, ten times or more. What it binds is not known. The data belong to a study of identical twins. Overall study findings and caveats: The same donors were not followed; conclusions instead depended on cross-sectional statistical analysis. Within cord blood, abundant beta clonotypes carried fewer insertions, but memory repertoires showed no such trend. Twins' excess sharing was less marked for out-of-frame beta sequences.

The CDR3 spans 12 residues. V was trimmed by 1 base and J by 9 bases, leaving 7 bases between them. Looked up from germline, CDR1 is SGHAT and CDR2 is FQNNGV. Every sampled donor was Caucasian and healthy. In TCRdb, the 5' RACE reads were re-called with MiXCR into one record per CDR3 protein. The sample includes approximately 600,000 distinct CDR3 sequences, 9.6% of them seen just once. The same sample was also used in a study of yellow fever vaccine responses in identical twins.

The sequencing sample was made of PBMCs. This receptor was obtained from a woman between 18 and 29 years old in good health. The chain joins TRBV11-2 to TRBJ2-1; D is uncertain. The CDR3 DNA reads as TGTGCCAGCAGCTTAGGAAGGGTTGAGCAGTTCTTC. This sequence encodes CASSLGRVEQFF.